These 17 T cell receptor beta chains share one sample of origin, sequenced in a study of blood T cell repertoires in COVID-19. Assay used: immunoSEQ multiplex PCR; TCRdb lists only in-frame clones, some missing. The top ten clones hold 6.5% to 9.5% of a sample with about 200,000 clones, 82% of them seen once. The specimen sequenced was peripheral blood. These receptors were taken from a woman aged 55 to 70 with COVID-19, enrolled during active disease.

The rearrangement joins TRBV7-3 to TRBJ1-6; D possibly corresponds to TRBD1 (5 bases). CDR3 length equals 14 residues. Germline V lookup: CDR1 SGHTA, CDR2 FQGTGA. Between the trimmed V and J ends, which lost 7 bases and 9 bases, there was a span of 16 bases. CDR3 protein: CASTPRSGGSPLHF. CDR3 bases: TGTGCCAGCACCCCGCGAAGCGGGGGTTCACCCCTCCACTTT.

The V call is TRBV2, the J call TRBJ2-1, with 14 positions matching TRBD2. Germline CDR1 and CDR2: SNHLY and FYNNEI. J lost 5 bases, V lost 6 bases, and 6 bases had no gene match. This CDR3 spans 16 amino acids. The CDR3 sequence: CASRRGGLAGDNEQFF. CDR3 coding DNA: TGTGCCAGCAGGCGGGGGGGACTAGCGGGAGACAATGAGCAGTTCTTC.

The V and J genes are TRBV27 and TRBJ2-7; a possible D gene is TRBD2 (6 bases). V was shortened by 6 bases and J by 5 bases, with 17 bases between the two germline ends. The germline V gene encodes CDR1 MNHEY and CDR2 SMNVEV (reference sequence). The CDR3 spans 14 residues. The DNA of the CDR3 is TGTGCCAGCAGCCGATGGCGGGATTCACACGAGCAGTACTTC. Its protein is CASSRWRDSHEQYF.

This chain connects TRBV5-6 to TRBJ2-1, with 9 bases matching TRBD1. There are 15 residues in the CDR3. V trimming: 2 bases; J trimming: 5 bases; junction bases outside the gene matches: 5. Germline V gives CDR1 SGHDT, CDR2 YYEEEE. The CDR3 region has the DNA TGTGCCAGCAGCTTAACCGGGACAGGGAACAATGAGCAGTTCTTC. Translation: CASSLTGTGNNEQFF.

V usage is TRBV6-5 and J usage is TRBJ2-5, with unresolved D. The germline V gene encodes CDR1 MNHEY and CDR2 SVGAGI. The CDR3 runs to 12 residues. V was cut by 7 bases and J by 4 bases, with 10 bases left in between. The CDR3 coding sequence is TGTGCCAGCACTCTTTCGGGAGAGACCCAGTACTTC. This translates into CASTLSGETQYF.

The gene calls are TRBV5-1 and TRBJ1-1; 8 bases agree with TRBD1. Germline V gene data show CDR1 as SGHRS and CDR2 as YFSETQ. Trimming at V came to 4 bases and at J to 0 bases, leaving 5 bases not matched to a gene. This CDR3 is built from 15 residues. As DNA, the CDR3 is TGCGCCAGCAGCACCGGACAGGGCCTGAACACTGAAGCTTTCTTT. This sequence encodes CASSTGQGLNTEAFF.

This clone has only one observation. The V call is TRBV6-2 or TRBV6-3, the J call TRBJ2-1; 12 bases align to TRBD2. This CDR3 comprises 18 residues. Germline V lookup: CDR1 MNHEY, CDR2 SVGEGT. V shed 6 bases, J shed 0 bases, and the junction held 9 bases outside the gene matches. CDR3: CASSSTSGGPSSYNEQFF. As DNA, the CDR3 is TGTGCCAGCAGCTCCACTAGCGGGGGGCCGAGCTCCTACAATGAGCAGTTCTTC.

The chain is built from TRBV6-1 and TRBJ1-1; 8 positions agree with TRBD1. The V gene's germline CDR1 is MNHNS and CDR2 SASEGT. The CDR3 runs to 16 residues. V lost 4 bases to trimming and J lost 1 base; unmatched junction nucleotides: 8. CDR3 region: CASSVGQGARNTEAFF. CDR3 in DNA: TGTGCCAGCAGTGTGGGGCAGGGGGCGCGGAACACTGAAGCTTTCTTT.

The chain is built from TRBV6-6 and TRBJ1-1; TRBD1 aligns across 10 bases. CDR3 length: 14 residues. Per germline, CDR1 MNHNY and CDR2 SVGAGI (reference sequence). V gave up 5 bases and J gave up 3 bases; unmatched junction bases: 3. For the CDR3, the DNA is TGTGCCAGCAGTCCCGGACAGGGGGACACTGAAGCTTTCTTT. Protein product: CASSPGQGDTEAFF.

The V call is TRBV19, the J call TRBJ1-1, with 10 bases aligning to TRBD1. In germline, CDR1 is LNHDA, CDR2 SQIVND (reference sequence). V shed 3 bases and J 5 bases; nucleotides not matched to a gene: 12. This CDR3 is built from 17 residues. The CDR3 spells CASSISRTGGFGTEAFF. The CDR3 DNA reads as TGTGCCAGTAGTATTTCACGGACAGGGGGGTTCGGGACTGAAGCTTTCTTT.

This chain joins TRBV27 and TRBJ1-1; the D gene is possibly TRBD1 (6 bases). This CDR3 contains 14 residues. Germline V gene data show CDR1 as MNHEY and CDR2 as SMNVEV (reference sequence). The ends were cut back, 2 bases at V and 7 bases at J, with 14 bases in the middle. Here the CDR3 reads CASSLRGQADEAFF. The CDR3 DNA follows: TGTGCCAGCAGTTTAAGGGGACAAGCGGATGAAGCTTTCTTT.

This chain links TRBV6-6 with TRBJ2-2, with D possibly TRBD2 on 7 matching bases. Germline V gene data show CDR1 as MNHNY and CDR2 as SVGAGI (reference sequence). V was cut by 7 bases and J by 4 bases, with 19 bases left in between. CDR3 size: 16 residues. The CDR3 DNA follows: TGTGCCAGCACCAAGGGGGGGAGGGCCGGCACCGGGGAGCTGTTTTTT. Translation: CASTKGGRAGTGELFF.

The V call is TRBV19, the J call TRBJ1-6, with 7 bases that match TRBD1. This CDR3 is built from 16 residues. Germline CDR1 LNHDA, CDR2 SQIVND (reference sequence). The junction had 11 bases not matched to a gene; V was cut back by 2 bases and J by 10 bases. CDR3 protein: CASSILQQGRGSPLHF. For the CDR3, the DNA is TGTGCCAGTAGTATACTTCAACAGGGGCGGGGATCACCCCTCCACTTT.

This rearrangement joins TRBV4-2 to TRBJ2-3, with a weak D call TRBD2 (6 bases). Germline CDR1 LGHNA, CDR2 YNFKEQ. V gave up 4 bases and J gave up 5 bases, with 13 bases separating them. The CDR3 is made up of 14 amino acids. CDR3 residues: CASSRGGREDTQYF. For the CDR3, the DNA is TGTGCCAGCAGCCGAGGAGGGCGCGAAGATACGCAGTATTTT.

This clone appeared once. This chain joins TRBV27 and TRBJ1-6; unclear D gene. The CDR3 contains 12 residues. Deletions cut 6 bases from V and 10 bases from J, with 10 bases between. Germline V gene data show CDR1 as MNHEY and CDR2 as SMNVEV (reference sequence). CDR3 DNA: TGTGCCAGCAGCCCCCTTGGCTCACCCCTCCACTTT. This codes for CASSPLGSPLHF.

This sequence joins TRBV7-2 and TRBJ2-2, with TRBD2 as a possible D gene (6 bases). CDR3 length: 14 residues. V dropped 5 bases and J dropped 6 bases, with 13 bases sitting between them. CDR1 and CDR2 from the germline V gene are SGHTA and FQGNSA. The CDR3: CASSGGRGAGELFF. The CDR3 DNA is TGTGCCAGCAGCGGAGGGAGAGGGGCCGGGGAGCTGTTTTTT.

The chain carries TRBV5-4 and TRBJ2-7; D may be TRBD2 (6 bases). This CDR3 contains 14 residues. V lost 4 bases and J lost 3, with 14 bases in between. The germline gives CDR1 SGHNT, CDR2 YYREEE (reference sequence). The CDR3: CASSLGHGGYEQYF. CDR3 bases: TGTGCCAGCAGCCTCGGCCACGGGGGCTACGAGCAGTACTTC.